A selection of T cell receptor beta chains follows, all from one sample in a study of T cell responses to AZD1222 COVID-19 vaccine. Measured with immunoSEQ multiplex PCR; TCRdb has only the in-frame clones, and not every one. The sample consists of about 150,000 clones, 75% to 95% of them appearing once. The specimen was peripheral blood, collected on day 0 of AZD1222 vaccination. These receptors were collected from an adult in good health. The CDR3 runs from the conserved cysteine through the conserved F or W. A D gene is named only where the DNA matches it firmly. Only some rows state a clone size, as once, few, many or a class for expanded clones.

D gene	V gene	clone size	J gene	CDR3 protein
TRBD1	TRBV9	.	TRBJ1-1	CASSASGGQGNTEAFF
TRBD1	TRBV5-6	.	TRBJ1-2	CASSPDKRTGGADYGYTF
TRBD1	TRBV14	.	TRBJ2-1	CASSQDPGQGAGEQFF
.	TRBV7-9	.	TRBJ2-5	CASSLGAGASLGTQYF
.	TRBV6-6	.	TRBJ1-3	CASRGGLSTIYF
.	TRBV5-6	.	TRBJ1-6	CASTPAGVGYNSPLHF
.	TRBV19	.	TRBJ2-5	CASSISLGGETQYF
.	TRBV19	.	TRBJ2-1	CASSGLDNEQFF
TRBD2	TRBV7-3	.	TRBJ2-1	CASSLPGTSGGVNEQFF
TRBD2	TRBV24-1	once	TRBJ2-1	CATSDPSRGGNEQFF
TRBD2	TRBV30	.	TRBJ2-7	CAWNRRGYSSYEQYF
.	TRBV19	once	TRBJ1-2	CASSIRSRVNGYTF
.	TRBV2	.	TRBJ1-5	CASSTGAGYQPQHF
.	TRBV24-1	once	TRBJ2-7	CATDVPPRNEQYF
TRBD2	TRBV6-5	.	TRBJ2-7	CASRTSGGSSYEQYF
TRBD2	TRBV5-4	.	TRBJ2-2	CASSGLAGVTGELFF
.	TRBV11-2	.	TRBJ2-1	CASREGSYNEQFF
TRBD1	TRBV7-2	.	TRBJ2-5	CASGPEGQGKETQYF
.	TRBV15	once	TRBJ1-5	CATSIGRDSNQPQHF
.	TRBV19	.	TRBJ2-7	CASSDGSWGYEQYF
.	TRBV15	.	TRBJ1-4	CATSRDGFSTNEKLFF
.	TRBV5-1	.	TRBJ2-7	CASSLGPGLSYEQYF